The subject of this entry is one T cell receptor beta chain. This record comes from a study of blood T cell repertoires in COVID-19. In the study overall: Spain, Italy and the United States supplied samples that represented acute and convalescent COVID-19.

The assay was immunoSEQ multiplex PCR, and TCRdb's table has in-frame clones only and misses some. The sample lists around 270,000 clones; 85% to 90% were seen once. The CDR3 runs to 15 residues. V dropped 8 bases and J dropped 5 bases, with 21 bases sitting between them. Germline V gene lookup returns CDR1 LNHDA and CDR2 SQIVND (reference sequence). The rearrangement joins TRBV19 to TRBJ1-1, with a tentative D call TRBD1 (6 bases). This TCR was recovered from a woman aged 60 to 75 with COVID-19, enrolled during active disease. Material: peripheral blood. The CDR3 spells CASQRGDTGWTEAFF. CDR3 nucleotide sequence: TGTGCCAGTCAAAGAGGGGATACAGGGTGGACTGAAGCTTTCTTT.